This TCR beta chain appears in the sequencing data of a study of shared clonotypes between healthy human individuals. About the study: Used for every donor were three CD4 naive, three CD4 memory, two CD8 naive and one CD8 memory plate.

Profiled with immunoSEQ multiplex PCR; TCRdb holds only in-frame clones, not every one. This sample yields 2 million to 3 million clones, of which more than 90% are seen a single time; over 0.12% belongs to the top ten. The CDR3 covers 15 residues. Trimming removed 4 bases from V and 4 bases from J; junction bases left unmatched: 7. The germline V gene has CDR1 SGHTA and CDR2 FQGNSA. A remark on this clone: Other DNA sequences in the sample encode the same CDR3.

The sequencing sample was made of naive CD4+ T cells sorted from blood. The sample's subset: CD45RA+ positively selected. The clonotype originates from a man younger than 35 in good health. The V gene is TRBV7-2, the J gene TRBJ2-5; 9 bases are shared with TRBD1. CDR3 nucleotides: TGTGCCAGCAGCTCCGGACAGGGGAGGGGAGAGACCCAGTACTTC. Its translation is CASSSGQGRGETQYF.